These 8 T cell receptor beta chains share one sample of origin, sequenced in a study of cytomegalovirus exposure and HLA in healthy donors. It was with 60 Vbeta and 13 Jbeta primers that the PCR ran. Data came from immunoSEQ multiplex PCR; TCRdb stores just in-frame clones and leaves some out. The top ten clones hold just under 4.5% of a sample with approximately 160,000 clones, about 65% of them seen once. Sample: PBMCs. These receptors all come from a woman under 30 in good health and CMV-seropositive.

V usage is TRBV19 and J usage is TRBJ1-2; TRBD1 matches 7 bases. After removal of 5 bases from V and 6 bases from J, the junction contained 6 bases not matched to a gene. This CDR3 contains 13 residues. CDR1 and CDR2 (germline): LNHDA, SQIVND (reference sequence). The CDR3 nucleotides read TGTGCCAGTAGTTGGGGGACAGTGGATGGCTACACCTTC. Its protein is CASSWGTVDGYTF. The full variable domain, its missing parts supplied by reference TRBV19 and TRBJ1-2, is DGGITQSPKYLFRKEGQNVTLSCEQNLNHDAMYWYRQDPGQGLRLIYYSQIVNDFQKGDIAEGYSVSREKKESFPLTVTSAQKNPTAFYLCASSWGTVDGYTFGSGTRLTVV.

The CDR3 loop reads CASSPGSYEQYF. CDR3 nucleotide sequence: TGTGCCAGCAGTCCGGGCTCCTACGAGCAGTACTTC. The chain has TRBV27 and TRBJ2-7, with D uncertain. The V gene's germline CDR1 is MNHEY and CDR2 SMNVEV (reference sequence). Trimming shortened V by 5 bases and J by 0 bases, and 5 bases separated the two germline ends. The CDR3 has 12 residues.

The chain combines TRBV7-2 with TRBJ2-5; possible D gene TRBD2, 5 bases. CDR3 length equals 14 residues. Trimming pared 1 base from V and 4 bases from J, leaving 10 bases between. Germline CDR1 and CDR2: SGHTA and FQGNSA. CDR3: CASSLGAGAETQYF. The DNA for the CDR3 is TGTGCCAGCAGCTTAGGGGCGGGTGCAGAGACCCAGTACTTC.

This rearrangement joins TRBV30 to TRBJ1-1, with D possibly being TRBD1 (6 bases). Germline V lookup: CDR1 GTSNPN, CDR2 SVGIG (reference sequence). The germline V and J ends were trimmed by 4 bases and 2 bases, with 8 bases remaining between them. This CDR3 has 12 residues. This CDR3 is CAWTRGNTEAFF. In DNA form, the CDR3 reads TGTGCCTGGACCAGGGGAAACACTGAAGCTTTCTTT. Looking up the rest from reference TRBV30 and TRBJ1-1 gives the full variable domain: SQTIHQWPATLVQPVGSPLSLECTVEGTSNPNLYWYRQAAGRGLQLLFYSVGIGQISSEVPQNLSASRPQDRQFILSSKKLLLSDSGFYLCAWTRGNTEAFFGQGTRLTVV.

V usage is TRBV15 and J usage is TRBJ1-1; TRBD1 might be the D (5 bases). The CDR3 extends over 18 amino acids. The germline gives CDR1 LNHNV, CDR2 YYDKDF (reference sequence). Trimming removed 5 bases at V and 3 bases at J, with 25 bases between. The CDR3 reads CATSGIQERGIRYTEAFF. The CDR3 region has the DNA TGTGCCACCAGCGGTATTCAGGAGCGGGGGATTCGGTACACTGAAGCTTTCTTT. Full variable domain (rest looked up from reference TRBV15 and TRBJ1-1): DAMVIQNPRYQVTQFGKPVTLSCSQTLNHNVMYWYQQKSSQAPKLLFHYYDKDFNNEADTPDNFQSRRPNTSFCFLDIRSPGLGDTAMYLCATSGIQERGIRYTEAFFGQGTRLTVV.

CDR3 residues: CASSQVDTTYEQYF. The CDR3 DNA sequence: TGCGCCAGCAGCCAAGTGGACACCACATACGAGCAGTACTTC. V usage is TRBV4-1 and J usage is TRBJ2-7, with TRBD1 as a possible D gene (5 bases). The CDR3 has 14 amino acids. CDR1 MGHRA and CDR2 YSYEKL come from the germline V gene. V was shortened by 1 base and J by 4 bases, with 11 bases between the two germline ends.

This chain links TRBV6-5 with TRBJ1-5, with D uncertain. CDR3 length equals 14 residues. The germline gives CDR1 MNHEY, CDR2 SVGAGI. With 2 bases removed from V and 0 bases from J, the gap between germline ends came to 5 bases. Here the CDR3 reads CASSYTDSNQPQHF. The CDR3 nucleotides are TGTGCCAGCAGTTACACAGATAGCAATCAGCCCCAGCATTTT.

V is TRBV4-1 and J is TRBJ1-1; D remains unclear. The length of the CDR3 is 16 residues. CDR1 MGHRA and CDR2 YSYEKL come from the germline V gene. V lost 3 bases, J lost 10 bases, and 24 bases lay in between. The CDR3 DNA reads TGCGCCAGCAGCCACCTCCTTTGGCAGGCCGATTCCGGAGCTTTCTTT. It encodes CASSHLLWQADSGAFF.